This passage covers 27 T cell receptor beta chains from one sample sequenced in a study of T cells in Graves' hyperthyroidism and ophthalmopathy. Template material for amplifying TCR beta CDR3 regions consisted of RNA transcripts. The HTBI primer set served for first-round RT-PCR of the TCR CDR3. TCRdb re-called the multiplex PCR reads through MiXCR, storing one row per CDR3 protein. The sample holds 300,000 to 350,000 distinct CDR3 sequences, roughly 21% seen once. Sequenced sample: blood. The receptors originated from a woman aged 50 to 60 with Graves' hyperthyroidism.

This clonotype has a count of ten or more. The V and J genes are TRBV28 and TRBJ1-2, with 9 bases fitting TRBD1. CDR3 length: 14 amino acids. With 4 bases clipped from V and 6 bases from J, the junction kept 6 bases outside the gene matches. Germline values: CDR1 MDHEN, CDR2 SYDVKM. The CDR3 here is CASSSAGTGHGYTF. The CDR3 DNA is TGTGCCAGCAGTTCAGCCGGGACAGGGCATGGCTACACCTTC.

The chain joins TRBV28 to TRBJ2-1; D call uncertain. V shed 3 bases and J shed 8 bases, with 11 bases lying between them. Germline V gives CDR1 MDHEN, CDR2 SYDVKM. This CDR3 comprises 13 residues. The CDR3 reads CASSLSWRHEQFF. The CDR3 DNA follows: TGTGCCAGCAGTTTGTCGTGGCGGCATGAGCAGTTCTTC.

This clonotype came up many times. V is TRBV12-3 or TRBV12-4 and J is TRBJ2-4, with TRBD2 identical over 7 bases. Trimming took 6 bases from V and 1 from J; bases not matched to a gene: 6. The CDR3 consists of 15 residues. The CDR3 DNA reads as TGTGCCAGCAGGAAGCGGGAATCGGCCAAAAACATTCAGTACTTC. It yields the protein CASRKRESAKNIQYF.

The chain has TRBV29-1 and TRBJ1-4, with D hard to call. Germline values: CDR1 SQVTM, CDR2 ANQGSEA. The ends were cut back, 4 bases at V and 6 bases at J, with 15 bases in the middle. The CDR3 contains 14 residues. The DNA for the CDR3 is TGCAGCGTTGCGTCGGGAGGATTCGATGAAAAACTGTTTTTT. It specifies CSVASGGFDEKLFF.

The chain carries TRBV12-3 or TRBV12-4 and TRBJ1-1; TRBD1 matches at 10 bases. The V gene end was trimmed by 0 bases and the J gene end by 2 bases; junction bases not matched to a gene: 3. This CDR3 comprises 16 residues. CDR3 loop: CASSLAGTGVNTEAFF. Here the CDR3 DNA reads TGTGCCAGCAGTTTAGCGGGGACAGGGGTAAACACTGAAGCTTTCTTT.

This clonotype was detected many times. This rearrangement joins TRBV5-1 to TRBJ2-1; perhaps TRBD2 as D (6 bases). The V end lost 6 bases, the J end lost 4 bases, and 17 bases lay between the germline ends. In germline, CDR1 is SGHRS, CDR2 YFSETQ. The CDR3 spans 15 residues. The CDR3 bases are TGCGCCAGCACCCCGGGGGAGGCCAGATACAATGAGCAGTTCTTC. This translates into CASTPGEARYNEQFF.

The J gene is TRBJ2-2, the V gene TRBV7-3; TRBD2 agrees at 11 bases. Germline V lookup: CDR1 SGHTA, CDR2 FQGTGA. Trimming cost V 6 bases and J 6 bases; bases outside gene matches: 6. CDR3 length: 15 amino acids. As DNA, the CDR3 is TGTGCCAGCAGGTCTAGCGGGAGGCGGGCCGGGGAGCTGTTTTTT. Amino acid sequence: CASRSSGRRAGELFF.

Ten or more counts support this clonotype. V is TRBV28 and J is TRBJ2-5; D is perhaps TRBD2 (5 bases). With 3 bases removed from V and 1 base from J, the gap between germline ends came to 9 bases. The CDR3 is made up of 14 amino acids. From germline, CDR1 is MDHEN and CDR2 SYDVKM. The CDR3 nucleotides read TGTGCCAGCAGTTTTATAGCGATCCAAGAGACCCAGTACTTC. This codes for CASSFIAIQETQYF.

Note on this clonotype: A clone one base away is much larger, so this may be a read error. The CDR3 region is CASRPGQFYGYTF. The CDR3 bases are TGTGCCAGCAGACCGGGACAGTTCTATGGCTACACCTTC. The chain is built from TRBV3-1 and TRBJ1-2; 7 bases fit TRBD1. Losses at the gene ends were 6 bases for V and 4 bases for J; bases not matched to a gene: 5. Germline lookup yields CDR1 LGHDT and CDR2 YNNKEL (reference sequence). The CDR3 runs 13 residues.

This chain connects TRBV2 to TRBJ1-5; TRBD1 matches 9 bases. V lost 7 bases, J lost 0 bases, and 10 bases stayed unmatched. Looked up from germline, CDR1 is SNHLY and CDR2 is FYNNEI. The CDR3 has 17 amino acids. The CDR3 nucleotides are TGTGCCAGCACGGGACAGGGAGGGGACTATAGCAATCAGCCCCAGCATTTT. The encoded protein is CASTGQGGDYSNQPQHF.

This clonotype was observed at least ten times. The rearrangement joins TRBV7-9 to TRBJ1-4; D might be TRBD1 (5 bases). Trimming cost V 0 bases and J 6 bases, with 11 bases left between them. The germline gives CDR1 SEHNR, CDR2 FQNEAQ (reference sequence). The CDR3 consists of 15 residues. Here the CDR3 DNA reads TGTGCCAGCAGCTTAGCCTTGGGACGTGATGAAAAACTGTTTTTT. Its translation is CASSLALGRDEKLFF.

This clonotype was seen repeatedly, ten times or more. The V gene is TRBV5-6, the J gene TRBJ1-2; D gene ambiguous. The CDR3 consists of 14 residues. Between the trimmed V and J ends, which lost 5 bases and 2 bases, there was a span of 13 bases. CDR1 is SGHDT and CDR2 is YYEEEE in the germline V gene. The CDR3 DNA reads as TGTGCCAGCAGTTCCTGGGGAGCGAACTATGGCTACACCTTC. Protein sequence: CASSSWGANYGYTF.

The sample holds many counts of this clonotype. V is TRBV7-9 and J is TRBJ2-2, with a possible D match to TRBD1 (6 bases). Trimming took off 5 bases at V and 4 bases at J, with 14 bases between the two ends. CDR1 and CDR2 from the germline V gene are SEHNR and FQNEAQ (reference sequence). This CDR3 spans 15 amino acids. CDR3 in DNA: TGTGCCAGCAGCCCGAAGGGGGTCGGCACCGGGGAGCTGTTTTTT. Translation: CASSPKGVGTGELFF.

The chain is built from TRBV5-5 and TRBJ2-7; perhaps TRBD1 as D (5 bases). Germline-derived CDR1 and CDR2 are SGHKS and YYEKEE (reference sequence). The CDR3 runs 15 residues. The germline V and J ends were trimmed by 5 bases and 0 bases, with 15 bases remaining between them. CDR3 loop: CASRFGRTPSYEQYF. DNA for the CDR3: TGTGCCAGCAGGTTCGGCCGGACACCCTCCTACGAGCAGTACTTC.

This rearrangement joins TRBV9 to TRBJ2-3; a possible D gene is TRBD2 (7 bases). The CDR3 loop spans 15 amino acids. V dropped 5 bases and J dropped 2 bases, with 15 bases sitting between them. CDR1 is SGDLS, CDR2 YYNGEE, per germline. The CDR3 protein is CASSTGRGHTDTQYF. The CDR3 DNA sequence: TGTGCCAGCAGTACTGGGCGGGGGCACACAGATACGCAGTATTTT.

The sample holds many counts of this clonotype. The genes are TRBV12-3 or TRBV12-4 and TRBJ2-7, with 7 bases identical to TRBD1. The CDR3 has 15 amino acids. Trimming at V came to 6 bases and at J to 2 bases, leaving 10 bases not matched to a gene. CDR3 region: CASSSFRGPTYEQYF. Written as DNA, the CDR3 is TGTGCCAGCAGCTCGTTTAGGGGGCCTACCTACGAGCAGTACTTC.

The chain recombines TRBV5-4 with TRBJ2-5, with D unclear. The CDR3 extends over 13 amino acids. V lost 4 bases and J lost 0, with 7 bases in between. The germline V gene has CDR1 SGHNT and CDR2 YYREEE (reference sequence). The CDR3 region has the DNA TGTGCCAGCAGCGCCCGGGACCAAGAGACCCAGTACTTC. Translating gives CASSARDQETQYF.

The rearrangement joins TRBV5-6 to TRBJ2-1; TRBD2 agrees at 11 bases. Trimming at V came to 2 bases and at J to 3 bases, leaving 10 bases not matched to a gene. The CDR3 has 18 amino acids. Germline lookup yields CDR1 SGHDT and CDR2 YYEEEE. For the CDR3, the DNA is TGTGCCAGCAGCTTAAGGCTAGCGGGAGGCGTTTACTACAATGAGCAGTTCTTC. It translates to CASSLRLAGGVYYNEQFF. Variable domain in full (rest from reference TRBV5-6 and TRBJ2-1): DAGVTQSPTHLIKTRGQQVTLRCSPKSGHDTVSWYQQALGQGPQFIFQYYEEEERQRGNFPDRFSGHQFPNYSSELNVNALLLGDSALYLCASSLRLAGGVYYNEQFFGPGTRLTVL.

This clonotype occurred many times. J is TRBJ2-5 and V is TRBV7-8, with D perhaps matching TRBD1 (5 bases). Germline values: CDR1 SGHVS, CDR2 FQNEAQ. This CDR3 is built from 15 residues. The V end was cut by 5 bases, the J end by 0 bases, with 13 bases between. The CDR3 nucleotides read TGTGCCAGCAGCCAGACGTCCAGGGACCAAGAGACCCAGTACTTC. Amino acid sequence: CASSQTSRDQETQYF. Looking up the rest from reference TRBV7-8 and TRBJ2-5 gives the full variable domain: GAGVSQSPRYKVAKRGQDVALRCDPISGHVSLFWYQQALGQGPEFLTYFQNEAQLDKSGLPSDRFFAERPEGSVSTLKIQRTQQEDSAVYLCASSQTSRDQETQYFGPGTRLLVL.

This clonotype was seen more than once but under ten times. The chain couples TRBV15 to TRBJ1-4; TRBD1 agrees at 9 bases. Germline trimming cut 1 base from V and 8 bases from J; bases unmatched to any gene: 5. Germline loops: CDR1 LNHNV, CDR2 YYDKDF (reference sequence). This CDR3 comprises 15 residues. CDR3 residues: CATSRAPDRGEKLFF. The DNA of the CDR3 is TGTGCCACCAGCAGAGCTCCGGACAGGGGAGAAAAACTGTTTTTT.

This clonotype was counted at least ten times. The chain links TRBV12-3 or TRBV12-4 to TRBJ2-2; D is unresolved. CDR3 size: 14 residues. The V end lost 5 bases, the J end lost 5 bases, and 12 bases lay between the germline ends. DNA for the CDR3: TGTGCCAGCAGTCACCCCGCTAGGACCGGGGAGCTGTTTTTT. This codes for CASSHPARTGELFF.

This clonotype was detected ten times or more. The V call is TRBV12-3 or TRBV12-4, the J call TRBJ1-5, with unresolved D. The CDR3 is made up of 13 amino acids. The V end was cut by 3 bases, the J end by 2 bases, with 5 bases between. The CDR3 protein is CASSFSGNQPQHF. The DNA of the CDR3 is TGTGCCAGCAGTTTTTCCGGCAATCAGCCCCAGCATTTT.

In this sample, this clonotype turned up a few times. The gene calls are TRBV20-1 and TRBJ1-1; TRBD1 agrees at 7 bases. Germline V lookup: CDR1 DFQATT, CDR2 SNEGSKA (reference sequence). V was pared by 6 bases and J by 6 bases, with 13 bases of the junction left unmatched. The CDR3 totals 14 residues. The chain's CDR3 is CSAPPTGSLSEAFF. The CDR3 DNA reads as TGCAGTGCCCCACCGACAGGGTCATTGTCTGAAGCTTTCTTT.

As to this clonotype: The junction shows a germline mismatch at one end, possibly a read error. The V and J genes are TRBV5-1 and TRBJ1-1, with D unclear. Germline CDR1 and CDR2: SGHRS and YFSETQ. The CDR3 totals 13 residues. The CDR3 DNA reads as TGCGCCGGCAGCACCCGACTGAACACTGAAGCTTTCTTT. Translated: CAGSTRLNTEAFF.

Regarding this clonotype: Sequence at one end of the junction differs from germline and may be a read error. V and J are TRBV2 and TRBJ2-1, with a weak D call TRBD1 (6 bases). This CDR3 is 13 amino acids long. Germline loops: CDR1 SNHLY, CDR2 FYNNEI. The DNA for the CDR3 is TGTCCCAGCAGAGCAGGGGCGTTCAATGAGCAGTTCTTC. This sequence encodes CPSRAGAFNEQFF.

This clonotype was seen a handful of times. The chain has TRBV6-5 and TRBJ2-1; 14 bases are shared with TRBD2. V trimming: 6 bases; J trimming: 9 bases; junction bases outside the gene matches: 10. Germline V gene data show CDR1 as MNHEY and CDR2 as SVGAGI. This CDR3 is 16 amino acids long. The chain's CDR3 is CASSLTGTSGSSEQFF. The CDR3 bases are TGTGCCAGCAGCCTTACTGGGACTAGCGGGAGTAGTGAGCAGTTCTTC.

Ten or more counts support this clonotype. V and J are TRBV20-1 and TRBJ1-1; D gene ambiguous. Germline V gives CDR1 DFQATT, CDR2 SNEGSKA (reference sequence). This CDR3 has 11 residues. The germline V and J ends were trimmed by 0 bases and 11 bases, with 10 bases remaining between them. CDR3 amino acids: CSARDLDVAFF. The CDR3 DNA sequence: TGCAGTGCTAGAGATCTGGATGTGGCTTTCTTT.